Below, 32 T cell receptor beta chains from the same sample are listed, as sequenced in a study of CD8+ T cells in alopecia areata. In each case, RNA was isolated and then reverse transcribed into cDNA as the sequencing template. Clones were read by immunoSEQ multiplex PCR, and TCRdb kept only the in-frame ones, dropping some. This table has under 250,000 clones, 56% appearing once. Input material: CD8+ T cells sorted from blood. The receptors here all came from a human donor in good health.

The chain couples TRBV9 to TRBJ2-3, with D perhaps matching TRBD1 or TRBD2 (5 bases each). V lost 3 bases and J 1 base, leaving 12 bases between the germline ends. The germline V gene has CDR1 SGDLS and CDR2 YYNGEE. CDR3 length: 15 residues. CDR3 sequence reads: CASSEAGTGTDTQYF. CDR3 sequence (DNA): TGTGCCAGCAGCGAAGCCGGGACCGGCACAGATACGCAGTATTTT.

DNA of the CDR3: TGTGCCAGCAGCTTAGTGGGCGGCGAGAGGGGGTTCTTC. This translates into CASSLVGGERGFF. The chain carries TRBV7-9 and TRBJ2-1, with D perhaps assigned TRBD1 or TRBD2 (5 bases each). Germline CDR1 SEHNR, CDR2 FQNEAQ (reference sequence). The CDR3 consists of 13 residues. V shed 1 base and J shed 15 bases, with 16 bases lying between them.

This clone was seen once. The chain employs TRBV5-6 and TRBJ1-1; 8 bases match TRBD1. Germline trimming cut 4 bases from V and 0 bases from J; bases unmatched to any gene: 2. The CDR3 runs 14 residues. Germline assignment: CDR1 SGHDT and CDR2 YYEEEE. The CDR3 sequence: CASSTGGMNTEAFF. The CDR3 DNA reads as TGTGCCAGCAGCACAGGGGGGATGAACACTGAAGCTTTCTTT.

V and J are TRBV9 and TRBJ2-1; 10 bases match TRBD2. The germline gives CDR1 SGDLS, CDR2 YYNGEE. The V gene end was trimmed by 0 bases and the J gene end by 13 bases; junction bases not matched to a gene: 4. The CDR3 has 13 residues. The DNA of the CDR3 is TGTGCCAGCAGCGTAGACAGCGGGGGGGCCCAGTTCTTC. Protein product: CASSVDSGGAQFF.

As concerns this clone: The sample carries other DNA sequences with the same CDR3. J is TRBJ2-1 and V is TRBV27, with no clear D. The CDR3 contains 11 residues. CDR1 MNHEY and CDR2 SMNVEV come from the germline V gene (reference sequence). The germline V and J ends were trimmed by 4 bases and 9 bases, with 7 bases remaining between them. CDR3 loop: CASSWGGEQFF. In nucleotides, the CDR3 is TGTGCCAGCAGTTGGGGTGGTGAGCAGTTCTTC.

V usage is TRBV5-4 and J usage is TRBJ2-7; no firm D call. Between the trimmed V and J ends, which lost 2 bases and 7 bases, there was a span of 13 bases. The CDR3 has 13 amino acids. CDR1 and CDR2 from the germline V gene are SGHNT and YYREEE (reference sequence). The CDR3 DNA sequence: TGTGCCAGCAGCTTAGGTGGCTCGTCGGAGCAGTACTTC. It yields the protein CASSLGGSSEQYF.

This rearrangement joins TRBV7-9 to TRBJ2-2; D possibly matches TRBD1 or TRBD2 (5 bases each). The ends were cut back, 5 bases at V and 4 bases at J, with 23 bases in the middle. This CDR3 is 18 amino acids long. The germline gives CDR1 SEHNR, CDR2 FQNEAQ (reference sequence). CDR3 nucleotides: TGTGCCAGCAGCCCCAGGGACGGGGCTGGATCGGCCACCGGGGAGCTGTTTTTT. Its translation: CASSPRDGAGSATGELFF.

The genes are TRBV4-2 and TRBJ2-1; D perhaps matches TRBD2 (5 bases). The germline gives CDR1 LGHNA, CDR2 YNFKEQ. This CDR3 spans 15 amino acids. V was cut by 2 bases and J by 6 bases, with 14 bases left in between. The CDR3 sequence: CASSQSRVSANEQFF. The CDR3, as DNA: TGTGCCAGCAGCCAATCGCGGGTCTCTGCCAATGAGCAGTTCTTC.

The rearrangement links TRBV29-1 to TRBJ2-7; 9 nucleotides agree with TRBD1. The CDR3 is made up of 14 amino acids. Germline CDR1 is SQVTM and CDR2 is ANQGSEA. V was pared by 6 bases and J by 1 base, with 7 bases of the junction left unmatched. Written as DNA, the CDR3 is TGCAGCGTCCCCGGACAGGGGCCGTCCTACGAGCAGTACTTC. Translating it yields CSVPGQGPSYEQYF.

V and J are TRBV30 and TRBJ1-1; D remains unclear. The CDR3 contains 11 residues. CDR1 and CDR2 from the germline V gene are GTSNPN and SVGIG (reference sequence). V was shortened by 1 base and J by 10 bases, with 10 bases between the two germline ends. The CDR3 protein is CAWSAPRGAFF. The CDR3 DNA follows: TGTGCCTGGAGTGCCCCGCGGGGAGCTTTCTTT.

This rearrangement joins TRBV4-1 to TRBJ1-1; 7 bases are a match to TRBD1. Germline CDR1 reads MGHRA; CDR2 reads YSYEKL. The CDR3 is 16 amino acids. The J segment lost 0 bases and the V segment lost 2 bases, leaving 6 bases of the junction unmatched. The CDR3 region is CASSQPRTGLNTEAFF. CDR3 bases: TGCGCCAGCAGCCAACCTAGGACAGGTCTGAACACTGAAGCTTTCTTT.

V gene TRBV30 combines with J gene TRBJ2-1; TRBD2 agrees at 12 bases. This CDR3 region has 15 residues. CDR1 is GTSNPN and CDR2 is SVGIG in the germline V gene (reference sequence). V lost 0 bases, J lost 9 bases, and 6 bases stayed unmatched. CDR3 in amino acids: CAWSVASGGASEQFF. CDR3 nucleotide sequence: TGTGCCTGGAGTGTCGCTAGCGGGGGGGCCTCTGAGCAGTTCTTC.

This clone was counted once. V usage is TRBV30 and J usage is TRBJ1-4; D is perhaps TRBD1 (5 bases). This CDR3 has 15 residues. Germline assignment: CDR1 GTSNPN and CDR2 SVGIG (reference sequence). The V end lost 1 base, the J end lost 8 bases, and 17 bases lay between the germline ends. The CDR3 nucleotides read TGTGCCTGGAGTGAGGGGAGGGAGGATTCCGAAAAACTGTTTTTT. This translates into CAWSEGREDSEKLFF. Drawing the rest from reference TRBV30 and TRBJ1-4, the complete variable domain is SQTIHQWPATLVQPVGSPLSLECTVEGTSNPNLYWYRQAAGRGLQLLFYSVGIGQISSEVPQNLSASRPQDRQFILSSKKLLLSDSGFYLCAWSEGREDSEKLFFGSGTQLSVL.

The chain joins TRBV10-3 to TRBJ2-5; D possibly corresponds to TRBD1 (7 bases). This CDR3 is built from 15 residues. CDR1 is ENHRY, CDR2 SYGVKD, per germline. Trimming cost V 4 bases and J 1 base, with 13 bases left between them. CDR3 sequence: CAISAEGASQETQYF. CDR3 in DNA: TGTGCCATCAGTGCGGAGGGGGCCAGCCAAGAGACCCAGTACTTC.

The genes are TRBV5-1 and TRBJ2-1; D might be TRBD1 or TRBD2, each matching 5 bases. The CDR3 consists of 14 residues. Trimming removed 4 bases at V and 7 bases at J, with 15 bases between. CDR1 is SGHRS, CDR2 YFSETQ, per germline. The CDR3 sequence is CASSPGTPLNEQFF. In DNA, the CDR3 is TGCGCCAGCAGCCCTGGGACCCCTTTGAATGAGCAGTTCTTC.

This rearrangement joins TRBV7-9 to TRBJ1-1; 7 bases agree with TRBD1. V lost 5 bases, J lost 1 base, and 10 bases stayed unmatched. The CDR3 has 16 amino acids. CDR1 SEHNR and CDR2 FQNEAQ come from the germline V gene (reference sequence). CDR3 nucleotide sequence: TGTGCCAGCAGCCCCAGCAGGGGGTTGACGAACACTGAAGCTTTCTTT. This codes for CASSPSRGLTNTEAFF.

This chain joins TRBV5-6 and TRBJ1-5; 7 nucleotides align to TRBD1. CDR3 length equals 14 residues. Germline CDR1 SGHDT, CDR2 YYEEEE. J gave up 7 bases and V 3 bases, and 7 bases lay outside the gene matches. CDR3 sequence (DNA): TGTGCCAGCAGCTGGGGTACAGGGGACCAGCCCCAGCATTTT. This translates into CASSWGTGDQPQHF.

On this clone: The same CDR3 also results from other DNA sequences found in this sample. V and J are TRBV9 and TRBJ1-1; possibly TRBD1 for D (6 bases). This CDR3 has 12 residues. Trimming took off 4 bases at V and 8 bases at J, with 12 bases between the two ends. The V gene's germline CDR1 is SGDLS and CDR2 YYNGEE. The CDR3 protein is CASSPGGREAFF. The DNA of the CDR3 is TGTGCCAGCAGCCCGGGGGGGCGGGAAGCTTTCTTT.

This clone was detected once. The chain uses TRBV7-8 and TRBJ2-1; 8 positions agree with TRBD2. The CDR3 totals 16 residues. Germline V gives CDR1 SGHVS, CDR2 FQNEAQ. Trimming at V came to 1 base and at J to 2 bases, leaving 4 bases not matched to a gene. The CDR3 DNA follows: TGTGCCAGCAGCTTAGTGGAGCGGGGGACCTACAATGAGCAGTTCTTC. This sequence encodes CASSLVERGTYNEQFF.

Notes on this clone: One end of the junction varies from germline; a read error may be responsible. V usage is TRBV11-2 and J usage is TRBJ1-2, with D unresolved. In germline, CDR1 is SGHAT, CDR2 FQNNGV. This CDR3 is 11 amino acids long. The CDR3, as DNA: TGTGCCAGCACCATCGGACCGACAAAGGCCTTC. This codes for CASTIGPTKAF.

The chain has TRBV19 and TRBJ2-1, with 10 nucleotides matching TRBD2. Per the germline V gene, CDR1 is LNHDA and CDR2 is SQIVND (reference sequence). The CDR3 has 15 amino acids. With V trimmed by 5 bases and J by 9 bases, 10 bases remained unmatched. DNA of the CDR3: TGTGCCAGTAGTCGCCTAGCGGGGGCTATTAGTGAGCAGTTCTTC. Its protein is CASSRLAGAISEQFF.

This chain connects TRBV4-1 to TRBJ1-5; maybe TRBD1 (5 bases). Germline loops: CDR1 MGHRA, CDR2 YSYEKL. Deletions cut 3 bases from V and 1 base from J, with 10 bases between. The CDR3 contains 15 residues. Here the CDR3 reads CASSHGGQSNQPQHF. CDR3 bases: TGCGCCAGCAGCCATGGGGGTCAGAGCAATCAGCCCCAGCATTTT.

V gene TRBV13 combines with J gene TRBJ1-2; TRBD1 matches at 8 bases. In germline, CDR1 is PRHDT, CDR2 FYEKMQ (reference sequence). Trimming at V came to 4 bases and at J to 8 bases, leaving 15 bases not matched to a gene. The CDR3 is 16 residues long. In DNA form, the CDR3 reads TGTGCCAGCAGCTACCGGACAGGGCCACTCACCGGGGGCTACACCTTC. Residues: CASSYRTGPLTGGYTF.

This clone was found a few times. The chain has TRBV27 and TRBJ1-2; no reliable D call. This CDR3 region has 11 residues. The germline V gene has CDR1 MNHEY and CDR2 SMNVEV (reference sequence). Deletions cut 6 bases from V and 8 bases from J, with 10 bases between. This CDR3 is CASSSGEGYTF. As DNA, the CDR3 is TGTGCCAGCAGCTCCGGAGAGGGCTACACCTTC.

V usage is TRBV9 and J usage is TRBJ2-1; D unresolved. The CDR3 length is 14 residues. Trimming took 0 bases from V and 6 from J, leaving 10 bases between them. CDR1 is SGDLS and CDR2 is YYNGEE in the germline V gene. This chain's CDR3 is CASSVDPGGNEQFF. CDR3 in DNA: TGTGCCAGCAGCGTAGACCCCGGCGGCAATGAGCAGTTCTTC.

The rearrangement links TRBV27 to TRBJ2-3, with 9 bases matching TRBD2. This CDR3 region has 14 residues. Germline CDR1 and CDR2: MNHEY and SMNVEV (reference sequence). Unmatched junction bases numbered 6, after V lost 6 bases and J lost 5 bases. CDR3 protein: CASSGGGAVDTQYF. The CDR3 DNA is TGTGCCAGCAGCGGCGGGGGGGCAGTAGATACGCAGTATTTT.

CDR3 in amino acids: CAIRPGPNTDTQYF. CDR3 nucleotides: TGTGCCATCAGGCCGGGACCAAACACAGATACGCAGTATTTT. The chain has TRBV10-3 and TRBJ2-3, with D perhaps matching TRBD1 or TRBD2 (5 bases each). V was pared by 6 bases and J by 2 bases, with 12 bases between. Germline values: CDR1 ENHRY, CDR2 SYGVKD. The length of the CDR3 is 14 residues.

CDR3 sequence: CAQQKQGANTEAFF. The DNA of the CDR3 is TGTGCCCAGCAGAAGCAGGGGGCGAACACTGAAGCTTTCTTT. The chain joins TRBV2 to TRBJ1-1; the match to TRBD1 covers 8 bases. The junction had 9 bases not matched to a gene; V was cut back by 11 bases and J by 1 base. In germline, CDR1 is SNHLY, CDR2 FYNNEI. The CDR3 has 14 residues.

This clone turned up a few times. The V gene is TRBV29-1, the J gene TRBJ2-2; 7 bases map to TRBD2. This CDR3 is built from 14 residues. Germline values: CDR1 SQVTM, CDR2 ANQGSEA. J lost 5 bases, V lost 8 bases, and 11 bases had no gene match. The CDR3 is CSFSRRGLTGELFF. The CDR3 DNA follows: TGCAGCTTCTCCAGGCGGGGGTTAACCGGGGAGCTGTTTTTT.

The chain links TRBV4-1 to TRBJ1-1; D uncertain. The germline CDR1 and CDR2 sequences are MGHRA and YSYEKL. Between the trimmed V and J ends, which lost 0 bases and 1 base, there was a span of 6 bases. The CDR3 has 14 amino acids. As DNA, the CDR3 is TGCGCCAGCAGCCAAGATGGGTCGAACACTGAAGCTTTCTTT. Protein sequence: CASSQDGSNTEAFF.

This chain uses TRBV5-6 with TRBJ2-5; 11 bases match TRBD2. CDR3 size: 15 residues. The V and J ends lost 3 bases and 2 bases, in that order; junction bases with no gene match: 3. Per germline, CDR1 SGHDT and CDR2 YYEEEE. CDR3 sequence reads: CASSWGLAEQETQYF. CDR3 coding DNA: TGTGCCAGCAGCTGGGGACTAGCGGAGCAAGAGACCCAGTACTTC.

This clone was detected only a few times. The chain uses TRBV15 and TRBJ1-5; D not certain. V was trimmed by 5 bases and J by 4 bases, leaving 9 bases between them. The germline CDR1 and CDR2 sequences are LNHNV and YYDKDF (reference sequence). The CDR3 spans 13 residues. CDR3 sequence reads: CATSRRQNQPQHF. In DNA, the CDR3 is TGTGCCACCAGCCGACGGCAAAATCAGCCCCAGCATTTT.